This TCR beta chain emerged from a study of cytomegalovirus exposure and HLA in healthy donors. Whole-study findings and limits: Most TCR beta V segments were productive about 87% or about 30% of the time in an earlier analysis. Among TCR beta chains, those listed as cytomegalovirus-associated numbered about 150. Among the most significant clusters, several appeared linked to common viral pathogens in a later analysis. Some V segments, including TRBV6-2 and TRBV6-3, were excluded as indistinguishable.

Amplification used 60 Vbeta primers and 13 Jbeta primers. Produced via immunoSEQ multiplex PCR; TCRdb's table is partial and in-frame only. In the table there are over 120,000 clones, 75% to 90% of which are singletons. About this clone: Antigen: not known. Germline is not matched at one junction end, which may reflect a read error.

Germline lookup yields CDR1 SNHLY and CDR2 FYNNEI. The CDR3 consists of 14 residues. The specimen was PBMCs. The chain has TRBV2 and TRBJ1-1, with a tentative D call TRBD1 (5 bases). This clonotype was sampled from a woman in her 30s in good health and CMV-seronegative. The CDR3 nucleotides are TGTGCCAGCACTGAAACCCGGGGACTAACTGAAGCTTTCTTT. This encodes CASTETRGLTEAFF.